Listed below are T cell receptor beta chains from one sample, sequenced in a study of CD8 T cells in Susac syndrome. TCRdb redid the calling of the immunoSEQ multiplex PCR reads with MiXCR, one entry per CDR3 protein. The table includes approximately 170,000 distinct CDR3 sequences, about 91% detected once. Sequenced: CD4+ T cells from PBMCs. The receptors originated from a human donor in good health. The CDR3 runs from the conserved cysteine through the conserved F or W. The D gene is left open where the match is weak. Part of the rows lack a size; the others show once, few, many or a class for expanded clones.

CDR3 DNA: TGCGCCAGCAGCCCGACAGGGCACAATGAGCAGTTCTTC
CDR3 protein: CASSPTGHNEQFF
J gene: TRBJ2-1
D gene: TRBD1
clone size: -
V gene: TRBV5-1

CDR3 DNA: TGTGCCAGCAGCTTAGGGACAGAGTACGAGCAGTACTTC
CDR3 protein: CASSLGTEYEQYF
J gene: TRBJ2-7
D gene: -
clone size: -
V gene: TRBV7-2

CDR3 DNA: TGTGCCAGCAGTTACTATGGGACGTCTGGAAACACCATATATTTT
CDR3 protein: CASSYYGTSGNTIYF
J gene: TRBJ1-3
D gene: -
clone size: -
V gene: TRBV6-5

CDR3 DNA: TGTGCCAGCAGCCCAAGAGGGGCCAGCACAGATACGCAGTATTTT
CDR3 protein: CASSPRGASTDTQYF
J gene: TRBJ2-3
D gene: -
clone size: -
V gene: TRBV2

CDR3 DNA: TGCAGTGCTAGCGGGAGGGGCATCTATGAGCAGTTCTTC
CDR3 protein: CSASGRGIYEQFF
J gene: TRBJ2-1
D gene: TRBD2
clone size: -
V gene: TRBV20-1

CDR3 DNA: TGTGCCAGCAGCAACTGGACTAGCGGGAGTTCCTACGAGCAGTACTTC
CDR3 protein: CASSNWTSGSSYEQYF
J gene: TRBJ2-7
D gene: -
clone size: -
V gene: TRBV21-1

CDR3 DNA: TGCGCCAGCAGCCTCGGGACAGGGGCCTACGAGCAGTACTTC
CDR3 protein: CASSLGTGAYEQYF
J gene: TRBJ2-7
D gene: TRBD1
clone size: -
V gene: TRBV5-1

CDR3 DNA: TGTGCCAGCAGCGTAGATTGGGGGCCCACTGAAGCTTTCTTT
CDR3 protein: CASSVDWGPTEAFF
J gene: TRBJ1-1
D gene: -
clone size: -
V gene: TRBV9

CDR3 DNA: TGTGCCAGTAGTATCACAGTGTTAGCCAAAAACATTCAGTACTTC
CDR3 protein: CASSITVLAKNIQYF
J gene: TRBJ2-4
D gene: -
clone size: once
V gene: TRBV19

CDR3 DNA: TGCAGTGCCCCCGGGACTAGCGATCACGAGCAGTACTTC
CDR3 protein: CSAPGTSDHEQYF
J gene: TRBJ2-7
D gene: TRBD2
clone size: -
V gene: TRBV20-1

CDR3 DNA: TGTGCCAGCTCATCTGACCTTCCCCCTACTAATGGCTACACCTTC
CDR3 protein: CASSSDLPPTNGYTF
J gene: TRBJ1-2
D gene: -
clone size: once
V gene: TRBV18

CDR3 DNA: TGCGCCAGCAGCCTGGGTGGTAGCGGGGGGGCGGCCGATGAGCAGTTCTTC
CDR3 protein: CASSLGGSGGAADEQFF
J gene: TRBJ2-1
D gene: TRBD2
clone size: -
V gene: TRBV5-1

CDR3 DNA: TGTGCCAGCAGTGAAGAGACAGGGCCCAATGAGCAGTTCTTC
CDR3 protein: CASSEETGPNEQFF
J gene: TRBJ2-1
D gene: TRBD1
clone size: -
V gene: TRBV6-4

CDR3 DNA: TGTGCCAGTAGTAGACTATCGCAGAACACTGAAGCTTCCTTT
CDR3 protein: CASSRLSQNTEASF
J gene: TRBJ1-1
D gene: -
clone size: -
V gene: TRBV19

CDR3 DNA: TGTGCCAGCAGCTCGGGACTAGCGGGAGGACCCGACATGGGGGAGCAGTACTTC
CDR3 protein: CASSSGLAGGPDMGEQYF
J gene: TRBJ2-7
D gene: TRBD2
clone size: -
V gene: TRBV7-9

CDR3 DNA: TGTGCCAGCAGCTTAATAGGGGTTGGTGAAAAACTGTTTTTT
CDR3 protein: CASSLIGVGEKLFF
J gene: TRBJ1-4
D gene: -
clone size: once
V gene: TRBV7-9

CDR3 DNA: TGCGCCAGCAGCGTACAGGGGTTGGGGAATGAAAAACTGTTTTTT
CDR3 protein: CASSVQGLGNEKLFF
J gene: TRBJ1-4
D gene: TRBD1
clone size: -
V gene: TRBV5-1

CDR3 DNA: TGCGCCAGCAGCTTGGGGCAGCACGACTACGAGCAGTACTTC
CDR3 protein: CASSLGQHDYEQYF
J gene: TRBJ2-7
D gene: -
clone size: -
V gene: TRBV5-1

CDR3 DNA: TGTGCCAGCAGCCCGCGGGGACTCGCCTACGAGCAGTACTTC
CDR3 protein: CASSPRGLAYEQYF
J gene: TRBJ2-7
D gene: -
clone size: -
V gene: TRBV7-2

CDR3 DNA: TGTGCCAGCAGTTTACCGGGTATCGACAAAAACATTCAGTACTTC
CDR3 protein: CASSLPGIDKNIQYF
J gene: TRBJ2-4
D gene: -
clone size: -
V gene: TRBV28

CDR3 DNA: TGTGCCAGTAACCCGATTGGGACTAGCGGTACCGGGGAGCTGTTTTTT
CDR3 protein: CASNPIGTSGTGELFF
J gene: TRBJ2-2
D gene: TRBD2
clone size: -
V gene: TRBV19

CDR3 DNA: TGTGCCAGCAGTTCCGGCGCGCGTCTAGGGGTATACGAGCAGTACTTC
CDR3 protein: CASSSGARLGVYEQYF
J gene: TRBJ2-7
D gene: -
clone size: -
V gene: TRBV27

CDR3 DNA: TGCGCCAGCAGCCAGCAGGGGGCCCGCACCGGGGAGCTGTTTTTT
CDR3 protein: CASSQQGARTGELFF
J gene: TRBJ2-2
D gene: TRBD1
clone size: -
V gene: TRBV4-1

CDR3 DNA: TGTGCCAGTAGTATAGTCGGGGACCTGGTCTACAATGAGCAGTTCTTC
CDR3 protein: CASSIVGDLVYNEQFF
J gene: TRBJ2-1
D gene: -
clone size: -
V gene: TRBV19

CDR3 DNA: TGTGCCAGCTCACCACTGGCTAGCGCAAGGACAGATACGCAGTATTTT
CDR3 protein: CASSPLASARTDTQYF
J gene: TRBJ2-3
D gene: -
clone size: -
V gene: TRBV18

CDR3 DNA: TGCAGCGTTGAAGTCGGACGCGGCTACGAGCAGTACTTC
CDR3 protein: CSVEVGRGYEQYF
J gene: TRBJ2-7
D gene: -
clone size: -
V gene: TRBV29-1

CDR3 DNA: TGTGCCAGCAGGACAGGGTCTGAAAAACTGTTTTTT
CDR3 protein: CASRTGSEKLFF
J gene: TRBJ1-4
D gene: TRBD1
clone size: -
V gene: TRBV28

CDR3 DNA: TGCAGCGCCCGGCCTAGCGGCTACAATGAGCAGTTCTTC
CDR3 protein: CSARPSGYNEQFF
J gene: TRBJ2-1
D gene: TRBD2
clone size: -
V gene: TRBV29-1

CDR3 DNA: TGTGCCAGCAGTTACTCTGGTAGCGGGGGGGCAGGGACCCAGTACTTC
CDR3 protein: CASSYSGSGGAGTQYF
J gene: TRBJ2-5
D gene: TRBD2
clone size: -
V gene: TRBV6-5

CDR3 DNA: TGTGCCTGGATGTCACAGGGGGGACTAGCCAAAAACATTCAGTACTTC
CDR3 protein: CAWMSQGGLAKNIQYF
J gene: TRBJ2-4
D gene: TRBD1
clone size: -
V gene: TRBV30

CDR3 DNA: TGCGCCAGCAGCTTGGATTCAGGGGGCGAAGCTTTCTTT
CDR3 protein: CASSLDSGGEAFF
J gene: TRBJ1-1
D gene: TRBD1
clone size: -
V gene: TRBV5-1

CDR3 DNA: TGTGCCATCCGGACTAGCGGAAACGAGCAGTACTTC
CDR3 protein: CAIRTSGNEQYF
J gene: TRBJ2-7
D gene: TRBD2
clone size: few
V gene: TRBV10-3

CDR3 DNA: TGTGCCAGCTCACTTTCAAGACAGGCCGACCACGAGCAGTACTTC
CDR3 protein: CASSLSRQADHEQYF
J gene: TRBJ2-7
D gene: -
clone size: once
V gene: TRBV18

CDR3 DNA: TGTGCCTGGAGCCGGGCCCTGTCGGTGAATAGCAATCAGCCCCAGCATTTT
CDR3 protein: CAWSRALSVNSNQPQHF
J gene: TRBJ1-5
D gene: -
clone size: once
V gene: TRBV30

CDR3 DNA: TGTGCCAGCAGCGTAAGGGTGCCCACCGGGGAGCTGTTTTTT
CDR3 protein: CASSVRVPTGELFF
J gene: TRBJ2-2
D gene: -
clone size: -
V gene: TRBV6-2/TRBV6-3

CDR3 DNA: TGTGCCAGCTCACCAGGTCTCACTGAAGCTTTCTTT
CDR3 protein: CASSPGLTEAFF
J gene: TRBJ1-1
D gene: -
clone size: -
V gene: TRBV18

CDR3 DNA: TGTGCCAGCAGTCTAGAGGGAAGCAATCAGCCCCAGCATTTT
CDR3 protein: CASSLEGSNQPQHF
J gene: TRBJ1-5
D gene: -
clone size: few
V gene: TRBV3-1

CDR3 DNA: TGCAGCATTGAGGAGGGGATCGGGGAGCTGTTTTTT
CDR3 protein: CSIEEGIGELFF
J gene: TRBJ2-2
D gene: -
clone size: -
V gene: TRBV29-1

CDR3 DNA: TGCAGCGTGGGGGGCGTCTACGAGCAGTACTTC
CDR3 protein: CSVGGVYEQYF
J gene: TRBJ2-7
D gene: -
clone size: -
V gene: TRBV29-1

CDR3 DNA: TGCGCCAGCAGCCAGGACAGGGCGGATGGCTACACCTTC
CDR3 protein: CASSQDRADGYTF
J gene: TRBJ1-2
D gene: TRBD1
clone size: -
V gene: TRBV5-1

CDR3 DNA: TGTGCCAGCAGTTTATTGGGGCTAGCGGGAGGGCCAGGCAAAAACATTCAGTACTTC
CDR3 protein: CASSLLGLAGGPGKNIQYF
J gene: TRBJ2-4
D gene: TRBD2
clone size: -
V gene: TRBV28

CDR3 DNA: TGCGCCAGCGCTTTAACTACAGCTAACTATGGCTACACCTTC
CDR3 protein: CASALTTANYGYTF
J gene: TRBJ1-2
D gene: -
clone size: -
V gene: TRBV5-1

CDR3 DNA: TGCGCCAGCAGCTTGGTAGCACAGCCCGATGAAAAACTGTTTTTT
CDR3 protein: CASSLVAQPDEKLFF
J gene: TRBJ1-4
D gene: -
clone size: few
V gene: TRBV5-1

CDR3 DNA: TGTGCCAGCAGCCAGGGGACTAGTACCTCCTACGAGCAGTACTTC
CDR3 protein: CASSQGTSTSYEQYF
J gene: TRBJ2-7
D gene: TRBD2
clone size: once
V gene: TRBV3-1

CDR3 DNA: TGTGCCAGCAGCGCCGGGACAGGGGGAGATACGCAGTATTTT
CDR3 protein: CASSAGTGGDTQYF
J gene: TRBJ2-3
D gene: TRBD1
clone size: -
V gene: TRBV6-4

CDR3 DNA: TGCAGTGCTGTGATCGGAAGGAGGCCCAATCAGCCCCAGCATTTT
CDR3 protein: CSAVIGRRPNQPQHF
J gene: TRBJ1-5
D gene: -
clone size: -
V gene: TRBV20-1

CDR3 DNA: TGCAGCGTTGAGGGGGACAGGGAAGGCGATACGCAGTATTTT
CDR3 protein: CSVEGDREGDTQYF
J gene: TRBJ2-3
D gene: TRBD1
clone size: -
V gene: TRBV29-1

CDR3 DNA: TGTGCCAGCACCGGGACAGGGACTTATACGCAGTATTTT
CDR3 protein: CASTGTGTYTQYF
J gene: TRBJ2-3
D gene: TRBD1
clone size: -
V gene: TRBV2

CDR3 DNA: TGTGCCAGCAGGACAGGAGCAGATACGCAGTATTTT
CDR3 protein: CASRTGADTQYF
J gene: TRBJ2-3
D gene: -
clone size: -
V gene: TRBV2

CDR3 DNA: TGCAGTGCTAGAGATGCACAGGGGTGGTATGGCTACACCTTC
CDR3 protein: CSARDAQGWYGYTF
J gene: TRBJ1-2
D gene: TRBD1
clone size: -
V gene: TRBV20-1

CDR3 DNA: TGCGCCAGCAGCCCCCAGGGGCCGACCGGGGAGCTGTTTTTT
CDR3 protein: CASSPQGPTGELFF
J gene: TRBJ2-2
D gene: -
clone size: -
V gene: TRBV5-1

CDR3 DNA: TGTGCCAGCAGTAGACAGGGTTGGGTGGAGCAGTACTTC
CDR3 protein: CASSRQGWVEQYF
J gene: TRBJ2-7
D gene: TRBD1
clone size: -
V gene: TRBV13

CDR3 DNA: TGTGCCAGCCCCGGACTGAGGGGTACGACCGGGGAGCTGTTTTTT
CDR3 protein: CASPGLRGTTGELFF
J gene: TRBJ2-2
D gene: -
clone size: -
V gene: TRBV7-9

CDR3 DNA: TGTGCCAGCAGCTTAGACCCCACAGGGTACGAGCAGTACTTC
CDR3 protein: CASSLDPTGYEQYF
J gene: TRBJ2-7
D gene: -
clone size: -
V gene: TRBV11-2

CDR3 DNA: TGCGCCAGCAGCCAGAGACAGGGGATGCGGACCGGGGAGCTGTTTTTT
CDR3 protein: CASSQRQGMRTGELFF
J gene: TRBJ2-2
D gene: TRBD1
clone size: few
V gene: TRBV5-1

CDR3 DNA: TGTGCCAGCAGTAACAGGGGTCCCTCAATTGATGAGCAGTTCTTC
CDR3 protein: CASSNRGPSIDEQFF
J gene: TRBJ2-1
D gene: TRBD1
clone size: once
V gene: TRBV27

CDR3 DNA: TGTGCCAGTAGTAGCACTTACTGGGAGACGAACACTGAAGCTTTCTTT
CDR3 protein: CASSSTYWETNTEAFF
J gene: TRBJ1-1
D gene: -
clone size: -
V gene: TRBV19

CDR3 DNA: TGCGCCAGCAGCTTCCAGGGCAGGAGCTACGAGCAGTACTTC
CDR3 protein: CASSFQGRSYEQYF
J gene: TRBJ2-7
D gene: -
clone size: -
V gene: TRBV5-1

CDR3 DNA: TGCAGCGTTGGGGGCAGGCTCCTAAGGGACACTGAAGCTTTCTTT
CDR3 protein: CSVGGRLLRDTEAFF
J gene: TRBJ1-1
D gene: -
clone size: -
V gene: TRBV29-1